This T cell receptor (beta chain) stems from a study of T-cell reconstitution after alpha-beta-depleted transplantation in children. Preparation of the TCRbeta library used unique molecular identifiers. Using its own MiXCR run on the PCR reads, TCRdb lists one record per CDR3 protein. The sample lists 450,000 to 600,000 distinct CDR3 sequences, around 18% occurring once. This TCR came from a human donor who donated a stem cell graft to a child with acute lymphoblastic leukemia. The sequences come from PBMCs from the stem cell graft donor, collected from the stem cell graft.

CDR3 bases: TGCGCCAGCAGCTGGGCGGACAGGACCTACTACACCTTC. Translation gives CASSWADRTYYTF. This chain links TRBV5-1 with TRBJ1-2; 7 nucleotides agree with TRBD1. The CDR3 totals 13 residues. Germline CDR1 is SGHRS and CDR2 is YFSETQ. Trimming cost V 3 bases and J 10 bases; bases outside gene matches: 9.